One sample yielded the 27 T cell receptor beta chains listed below, sequenced in a study of T cell repertoires in cytomegalovirus infection. TCRdb passed the reads through MiXCR, listing each CDR3 protein once. The profile shows approximately 750,000 distinct CDR3 sequences, 35% of them singletons. The sequenced sample was PBMCs. These receptors were collected from a human donor in good health (CMV status not recorded). Some clones in this sample may be carry-over from other donors' samples.

This clonotype was found a few times. The chain joins TRBV15 to TRBJ1-1; D is perhaps TRBD1 (5 bases). The V end was cut by 4 bases, the J end by 5 bases, with 44 bases between. The CDR3 runs 24 residues. The germline V gene encodes CDR1 LNHNV and CDR2 YYDKDF (reference sequence). In nucleotides, the CDR3 is TGTGCCACCAGCATCCAACCCCCGGGGACCCCCTCGAGAGTTTCGATCAGGAGAGGGACTGAAGCTTTCTTT. Its translation is CATSIQPPGTPSRVSIRRGTEAFF. Looking up the rest from reference TRBV15 and TRBJ1-1 gives the full variable domain: DAMVIQNPRYQVTQFGKPVTLSCSQTLNHNVMYWYQQKSSQAPKLLFHYYDKDFNNEADTPDNFQSRRPNTSFCFLDIRSPGLGDTAMYLCATSIQPPGTPSRVSIRRGTEAFFGQGTRLTVV.

CDR3: CATTPQGASVSNVLTF. CDR3 coding DNA: TGTGCCACAACCCCACAGGGGGCGTCTGTGTCCAACGTCCTGACTTTC. The chain joins TRBV10-3 to TRBJ2-6, with 9 bases aligning to TRBD1. This CDR3 spans 16 amino acids. V trimming: 10 bases; J trimming: 8 bases; junction bases outside the gene matches: 15. Germline CDR1 and CDR2: ENHRY and SYGVKD.

The gene calls are TRBV5-4 and TRBJ1-1, with D maybe TRBD1 (5 bases). Germline values: CDR1 SGHNT, CDR2 YYREEE (reference sequence). V was pared by 6 bases and J by 5 bases, with 20 bases between. This CDR3 contains 15 residues. CDR3 protein: CASTRGGEVETEAFF. DNA for the CDR3: TGTGCCAGCACGCGGGGGGGTGAGGTGGAGACTGAAGCTTTCTTT.

The chain recombines TRBV5-5 with TRBJ1-4, with D possibly matching TRBD1 (5 bases). CDR3 size: 16 residues. Trimming removed 3 bases from V and 6 bases from J, with 18 bases in between. Germline V lookup: CDR1 SGHKS, CDR2 YYEKEE (reference sequence). The CDR3 coding sequence is TGTGCCAGCAGCTCTCCTACGCCAGGGACGGATGAAAAACTGTTTTTT. This translates into CASSSPTPGTDEKLFF.

The chain has TRBV7-9 and TRBJ2-3; D call uncertain. Per germline, CDR1 SEHNR and CDR2 FQNEAQ (reference sequence). The V and J ends lost 5 bases and 6 bases respectively, with 9 bases between them. CDR3 length: 12 residues. The CDR3: CASSPQEDTQYF. Here the CDR3 DNA reads TGTGCCAGCAGCCCACAAGAGGATACGCAGTATTTT.

The rearrangement joins TRBV11-3 to TRBJ2-2, with unresolved D. This CDR3 is 13 amino acids long. Germline V gene lookup returns CDR1 SGHNT and CDR2 YENEEA. Trimming left V 5 bases short and J 4 bases short, with 8 bases between. This chain's CDR3 is CASSKTGTGELFF. The CDR3 DNA follows: TGTGCCAGCAGCAAAACGGGCACCGGGGAGCTGTTTTTT.

This clonotype came up many times. The gene calls are TRBV7-2 and TRBJ1-4; the D is unclear. This CDR3 region has 16 residues. V gave up 4 bases and J gave up 7 bases, with 19 bases separating them. Germline assignment: CDR1 SGHTA and CDR2 FQGNSA. CDR3 sequence (DNA): TGTGCCAGCAGCTCCGAAGGACCCCACCGGGGTGAAAAACTGTTTTTT. This encodes CASSSEGPHRGEKLFF.

With respect to this clonotype: The missing conserved phenylalanine or tryptophan at the end of this CDR3 makes a read error likely. The genes are TRBV7-9 and TRBJ2-5; D uncertain. The CDR3 has 12 residues. V lost 1 base and J 5 bases, leaving 5 bases between the germline ends. Germline CDR1 SEHNR, CDR2 FQNEAQ (reference sequence). CDR3 amino acids: CASSLVGETQYY. The CDR3 bases are TGTGCCAGCAGCTTAGTGGGTGAGACCCAGTACTAC.

With respect to this clonotype: Its ends do not fully match the called genes, so a read error is possible. The chain uses TRBV7-8 and TRBJ2-7; tentatively, D is TRBD1 (7 bases). CDR3 length: 15 amino acids. Germline V gene data show CDR1 as SGHVS and CDR2 as FQNEAQ. Here the CDR3 reads CASSVESGGFYEQSF. The CDR3 region has the DNA TGTGCCAGCAGCGTAGAGTCAGGGGGGTTCTACGAGCAGTCCTTC.

This clonotype was seen ten or more times. The chain joins TRBV7-2 to TRBJ2-5; no clear D. Trimming removed 1 base at V and 2 bases at J, with 5 bases between. Germline loops: CDR1 SGHTA, CDR2 FQGNSA. The CDR3 is made up of 13 amino acids. The CDR3 is CASSLGPQETQYF. CDR3 DNA sequence: TGTGCCAGCAGCTTAGGGCCGCAAGAGACCCAGTACTTC.

Details on this clonotype: Because the CDR3 is missing its conserved closing phenylalanine or tryptophan, this is likely a read error. The chain carries TRBV11-2 and TRBJ2-1; no firm D call. The CDR3 consists of 13 residues. CDR1 is SGHAT and CDR2 is FQNNGV in the germline V gene. V shed 5 bases and J shed 0 bases, with 5 bases lying between them. CDR3 sequence: CASSLRSYNEQFS. CDR3 DNA sequence: TGTGCCAGCAGCCTCCGCTCCTACAATGAGCAGTTCTCC.

The chain is built from TRBV18 and TRBJ2-3; D is ambiguous. Trimming removed 3 bases from V and 0 bases from J, with 10 bases in between. There are 15 residues in the CDR3. Per the germline V gene, CDR1 is KGHSH and CDR2 is LQKENI. The chain's CDR3 is CASSPTSASTDTQYF. Written as DNA, the CDR3 is TGTGCCAGCTCACCTACCAGCGCTAGCACAGATACGCAGTATTTT.

The gene calls are TRBV19 and TRBJ2-7; 7 nucleotides match TRBD2. The V and J ends lost 3 bases and 2 bases, in that order; junction bases with no gene match: 4. Germline V CDR1 and CDR2: LNHDA, SQIVND (reference sequence). The CDR3 runs 14 residues. The CDR3 DNA reads TGTGCCAGTAGTATCGGGGAGGGCCCCTACGAGCAGTACTTC. It yields the protein CASSIGEGPYEQYF.

This clonotype was recorded many times. The rearrangement links TRBV7-2 to TRBJ2-1, with TRBD2 matching 7 bases. Losses at the gene ends were 0 bases for V and 7 bases for J; bases not matched to a gene: 6. Looked up from germline, CDR1 is SGHTA and CDR2 is FQGNSA. The CDR3 runs to 15 residues. CDR3 sequence (DNA): TGTGCCAGCAGCTTAGCGGGAGGGCTTCTAAATGAGCAGTTCTTC. Translation gives CASSLAGGLLNEQFF. Full variable domain (outside the CDR3, taken from reference TRBV7-2 and TRBJ2-1): GAGVSQSPSNKVTEKGKDVELRCDPISGHTALYWYRQSLGQGLEFLIYFQGNSAPDKSGLPSDRFSAERTGGSVSTLTIQRTQQEDSAVYLCASSLAGGLLNEQFFGPGTRLTVL.

The table lists this clonotype with a few counts. The rearrangement uses TRBV5-4 and TRBJ2-4; D uncertain. Germline CDR1 SGHNT, CDR2 YYREEE (reference sequence). V lost 2 bases and J 3 bases, leaving 9 bases between the germline ends. This CDR3 has 14 residues. The DNA for the CDR3 is TGTGCCAGCAGCTTTGAGAGGAACAAAAACATTCAGTACTTC. This sequence encodes CASSFERNKNIQYF.

CDR3 sequence (DNA): TGTGCCAGCCTAACAGGGGAGGGTCAGCCCCAGCATTTT. Its translation is CASLTGEGQPQHF. The chain uses TRBV7-2 and TRBJ1-5, with 7 bases identical to TRBD1. CDR1 SGHTA and CDR2 FQGNSA come from the germline V gene. This CDR3 has 13 residues. Germline trimming cut 8 bases from V and 6 bases from J; bases unmatched to any gene: 7.

The chain uses TRBV19 and TRBJ1-5, with TRBD1 as a possible D gene (5 bases). CDR1 LNHDA and CDR2 SQIVND come from the germline V gene (reference sequence). Deletions cut 7 bases from V and 3 bases from J, with 16 bases between. The CDR3 extends over 15 amino acids. The CDR3 is CASTPYPGPNQPQHF. The DNA for the CDR3 is TGTGCCAGTACCCCCTACCCGGGACCCAATCAGCCCCAGCATTTT. Based on the CDR3 plus reference TRBV19 and TRBJ1-5, the full variable domain is DGGITQSPKYLFRKEGQNVTLSCEQNLNHDAMYWYRQDPGQGLRLIYYSQIVNDFQKGDIAEGYSVSREKKESFPLTVTSAQKNPTAFYLCASTPYPGPNQPQHFGDGTRLSIL.

The CDR3 DNA sequence: TGTGCCAGCAGCTTAGCGCTCGGCGGGATGGGCAATCAGCCCCAGCATTTT. It encodes CASSLALGGMGNQPQHF. The genes are TRBV7-9 and TRBJ1-5, with D unclear. V lost 0 bases and J 2 bases, leaving 14 bases between the germline ends. Germline values: CDR1 SEHNR, CDR2 FQNEAQ (reference sequence). The CDR3 spans 17 residues.

The table lists this clonotype with a few counts. The chain employs TRBV6-2 or TRBV6-3 and TRBJ1-2; D remains ambiguous. The CDR3 contains 16 residues. Per germline, CDR1 MNHEY and CDR2 SVGEGT. V was clipped by 4 bases and J by 0 bases, with 15 bases between them. CDR3 nucleotide sequence: TGTGCCAGCAGTTTTCGTCGCGGCGTAGCTAACTATGGCTACACCTTC. Encoded protein: CASSFRRGVANYGYTF.

This clonotype was observed a handful of times. The chain has TRBV4-1 and TRBJ1-1; D unresolved. The CDR3 is 15 amino acids. With 0 bases removed from V and 1 base from J, the gap between germline ends came to 9 bases. Germline values: CDR1 MGHRA, CDR2 YSYEKL. CDR3 loop: CASSQDGSPNTEAFF. The CDR3 DNA sequence: TGCGCCAGCAGCCAAGATGGCTCCCCGAACACTGAAGCTTTCTTT.

The chain links TRBV9 to TRBJ1-5, with 7 bases lining up with TRBD1. J lost 6 bases, V lost 3 bases, and 6 bases had no gene match. The CDR3 extends over 14 amino acids. Looked up from germline, CDR1 is SGDLS and CDR2 is YYNGEE. CDR3 in amino acids: CASSGTGGPQPQHF. CDR3 nucleotides: TGTGCCAGCAGCGGGACAGGAGGCCCTCAGCCCCAGCATTTT. Using reference TRBV9 and TRBJ1-5 for the parts outside the CDR3, the full variable domain is DSGVTQTPKHLITATGQRVTLRCSPRSGDLSVYWYQQSLDQGLQFLIQYYNGEERAKGNILERFSAQQFPDLHSELNLSSLELGDSALYFCASSGTGGPQPQHFGDGTRLSIL.

In this sample, this clonotype turned up a few times. The rearrangement links TRBV5-4 to TRBJ1-5; a weak D match, TRBD1 (6 bases). This CDR3 is 15 amino acids long. CDR1 SGHNT and CDR2 YYREEE come from the germline V gene (reference sequence). Deletions cut 4 bases from V and 7 bases from J, with 18 bases between. CDR3 loop: CASSRGAGEEQPQHF. The DNA of the CDR3 is TGTGCCAGCAGCCGGGGGGCAGGGGAGGAACAGCCCCAGCATTTT.

This clonotype was seen a handful of times. The genes are TRBV4-1 and TRBJ2-2; D is tentatively TRBD1 or TRBD2 (5 bases each). The CDR3 is 17 amino acids. Deletions cut 1 base from V and 3 bases from J, with 15 bases between. From germline, CDR1 is MGHRA and CDR2 YSYEKL. The CDR3 reads CASSQGDQLRYTGELFF. In DNA, the CDR3 is TGCGCCAGCAGCCAAGGGGACCAACTGCGGTACACCGGGGAGCTGTTTTTT.

Concerning this clonotype itself: The CDR3 does not end in the conserved phenylalanine or tryptophan, so this is likely a read error. No DNA is shown, since the ends of the CDR3 on it are uncertain; the CDR3 is the one TCRdb lists. This rearrangement joins TRBV7-2 to TRBJ2-3; the table's D gene call, TRBD2, was not cross checked with the DNA. In germline, CDR1 is SGHTA, CDR2 FQGNSA. 16 amino acids form the CDR3, both terminal residues included. The CDR3: CASSLGRREVTETQSC.

As concerns this clonotype: A junction end diverges from the germline sequence, so it may reflect a read error. The chain employs TRBV7-6 and TRBJ1-1; TRBD1 is a possible D gene (5 bases). CDR3 length: 13 amino acids. The germline gives CDR1 SGHVS, CDR2 FNYEAQ. This chain's CDR3 is CASILTGGTEAFF. The CDR3 DNA sequence: TGTGCCAGCATCTTAACAGGAGGCACTGAAGCTTTCTTT.

The CDR3: CASSSEQVRSYTF. The CDR3 region has the DNA TGCGCCAGCAGCTCAGAACAGGTACGGAGCTACACCTTC. This chain links TRBV5-1 with TRBJ1-2; TRBD1 is a possible D gene (5 bases). Germline V gene data show CDR1 as SGHRS and CDR2 as YFSETQ. The CDR3 is 13 residues long. The germline V and J ends were trimmed by 3 bases and 9 bases, with 15 bases remaining between them.

The V and J genes are TRBV18 and TRBJ1-4; TRBD1 is a possible D gene (5 bases). The CDR3 loop spans 17 amino acids. Trimming cost V 0 bases and J 2 bases, with 13 bases left between them. Per the germline V gene, CDR1 is KGHSH and CDR2 is LQKENI. The CDR3 spells CASSPPESGTTNEKLFF. DNA for the CDR3: TGTGCCAGCTCACCACCTGAATCAGGGACGACTAATGAAAAACTGTTTTTT.